This paragraph covers one T cell receptor beta chain sequence. The sample comes from a study of blood T cell repertoires in COVID-19. Study summary: Samples came from the United States, Italy and Spain, spanning acute and convalescent COVID-19. Sources were T cells, B-cell-depleted T cells, or PBMCs; the material itself was cDNA or gDNA.

This CDR3 has 12 amino acids. Germline assignment: CDR1 SGHTS and CDR2 YDEGEE. The V and J ends lost 3 bases and 7 bases, in that order; junction bases with no gene match: 4. In the original processing: The assay estimated nucleated cells by amplifying reference gene primers. The data were produced by immunoSEQ multiplex PCR, yet TCRdb's version contains in-frame clones alone and is incomplete. For V, J and clone size, that table is used; D and trimming come from the DNA. The top ten clones hold almost 1.5% of a sample with approximately 410,000 clones, 86% of them seen once. Sequencing was performed on peripheral blood. This TCR came from a woman aged 25-40 years with active or convalescent COVID-19. The rearrangement joins TRBV5-8 to TRBJ2-7, with 7 bases that match TRBD1. As DNA, the CDR3 is TGTGCCAGCAGCTCAGGGGGACGTGAGCAGTACTTC. This codes for CASSSGGREQYF.